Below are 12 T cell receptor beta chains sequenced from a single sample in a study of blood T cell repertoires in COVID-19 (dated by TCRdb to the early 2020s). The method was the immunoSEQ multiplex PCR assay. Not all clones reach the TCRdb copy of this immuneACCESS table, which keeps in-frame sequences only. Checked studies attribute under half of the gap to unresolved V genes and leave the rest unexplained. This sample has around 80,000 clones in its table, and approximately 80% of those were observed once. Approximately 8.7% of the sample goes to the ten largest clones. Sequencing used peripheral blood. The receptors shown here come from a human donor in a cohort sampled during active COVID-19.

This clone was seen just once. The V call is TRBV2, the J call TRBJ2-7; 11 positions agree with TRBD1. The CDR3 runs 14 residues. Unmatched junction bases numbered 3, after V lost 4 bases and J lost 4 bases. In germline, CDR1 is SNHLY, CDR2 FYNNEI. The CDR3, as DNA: TGTGCCAGCAGTGGCCGGGACAGGGGGTACGAGCAGTACTTC. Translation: CASSGRDRGYEQYF.

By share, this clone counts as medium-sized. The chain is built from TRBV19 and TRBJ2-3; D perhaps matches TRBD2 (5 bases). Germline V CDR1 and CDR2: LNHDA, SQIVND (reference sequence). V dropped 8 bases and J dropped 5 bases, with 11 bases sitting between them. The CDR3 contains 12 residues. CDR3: CASRQAGDTQYF. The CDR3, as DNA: TGTGCCAGTCGGCAGGCGGGAGATACGCAGTATTTT.

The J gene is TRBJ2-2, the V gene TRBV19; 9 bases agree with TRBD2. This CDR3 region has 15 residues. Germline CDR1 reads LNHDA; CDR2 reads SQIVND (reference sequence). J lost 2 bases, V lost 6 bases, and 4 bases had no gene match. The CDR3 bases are TGTGCCAGTAGAACTAGCGGGTCCAACACCGGGGAGCTGTTTTTT. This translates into CASRTSGSNTGELFF.

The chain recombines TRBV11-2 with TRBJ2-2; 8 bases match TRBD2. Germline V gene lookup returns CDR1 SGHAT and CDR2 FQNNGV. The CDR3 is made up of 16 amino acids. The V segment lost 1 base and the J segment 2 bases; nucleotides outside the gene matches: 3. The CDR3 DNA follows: TGTGCCAGCAGCTTAGCCGGGAGGGCCAACACCGGGGAGCTGTTTTTT. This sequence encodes CASSLAGRANTGELFF. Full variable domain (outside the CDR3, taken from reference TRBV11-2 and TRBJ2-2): EAGVAQSPRYKIIEKRQSVAFWCNPISGHATLYWYQQILGQGPKLLIQFQNNGVVDDSQLPKDRFSAERLKGVDSTLKIQPAKLEDSAVYLCASSLAGRANTGELFFGEGSRLTVL.

The CDR3 loop is CATQGPGTSALYNEQFF. The CDR3 nucleotides are TGTGCCACCCAAGGGCCCGGGACTAGCGCCTTATACAATGAGCAGTTCTTC. This sequence joins TRBV28 and TRBJ2-1; 10 bases line up with TRBD2. Germline loops: CDR1 MDHEN, CDR2 SYDVKM. Unmatched junction bases numbered 16, after V lost 10 bases and J lost 4 bases. This CDR3 is 17 amino acids long.

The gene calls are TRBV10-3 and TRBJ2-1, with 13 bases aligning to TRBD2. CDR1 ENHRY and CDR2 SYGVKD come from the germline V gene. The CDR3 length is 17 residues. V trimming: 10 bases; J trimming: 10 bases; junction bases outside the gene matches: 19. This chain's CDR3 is CATTPRPGTSGVGEQFF. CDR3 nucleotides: TGTGCCACCACCCCTCGACCCGGGACTAGCGGGGTCGGGGAGCAGTTCTTC.

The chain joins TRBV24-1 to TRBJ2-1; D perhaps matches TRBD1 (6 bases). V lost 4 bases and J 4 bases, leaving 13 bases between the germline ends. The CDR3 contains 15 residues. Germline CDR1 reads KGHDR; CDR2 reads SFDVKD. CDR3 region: CATSDPSRGYNEQFF. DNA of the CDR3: TGTGCCACCAGTGACCCGAGCAGGGGTTACAATGAGCAGTTCTTC.

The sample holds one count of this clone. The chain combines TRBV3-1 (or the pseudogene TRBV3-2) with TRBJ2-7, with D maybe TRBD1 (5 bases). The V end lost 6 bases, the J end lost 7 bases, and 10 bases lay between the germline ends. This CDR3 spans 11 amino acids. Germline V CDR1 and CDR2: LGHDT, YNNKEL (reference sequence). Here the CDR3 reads CASSLRGEQYF. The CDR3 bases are TGTGCCAGCAGTCTTAGGGGAGAGCAGTACTTC.

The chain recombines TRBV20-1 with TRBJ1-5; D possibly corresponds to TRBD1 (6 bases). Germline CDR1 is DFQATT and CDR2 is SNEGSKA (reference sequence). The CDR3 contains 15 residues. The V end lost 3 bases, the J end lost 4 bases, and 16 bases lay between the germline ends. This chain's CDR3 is CSASQGKGPNQPQHF. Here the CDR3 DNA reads TGCAGTGCTAGTCAGGGGAAAGGCCCAAATCAGCCCCAGCATTTT.

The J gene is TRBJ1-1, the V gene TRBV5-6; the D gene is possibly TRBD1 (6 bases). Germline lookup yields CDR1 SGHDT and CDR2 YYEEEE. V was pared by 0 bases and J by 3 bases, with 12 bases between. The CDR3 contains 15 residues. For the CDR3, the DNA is TGTGCCAGCAGCTTGGATCTACAGGGCTACACTGAAGCTTTCTTT. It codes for CASSLDLQGYTEAFF.

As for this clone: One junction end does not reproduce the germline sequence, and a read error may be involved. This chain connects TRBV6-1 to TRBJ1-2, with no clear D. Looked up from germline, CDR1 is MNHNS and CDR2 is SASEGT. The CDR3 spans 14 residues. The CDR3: CVSSELHRDYGYTF. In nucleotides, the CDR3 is TGTGTCAGCAGTGAACTTCACAGAGACTATGGCTACACCTTC.

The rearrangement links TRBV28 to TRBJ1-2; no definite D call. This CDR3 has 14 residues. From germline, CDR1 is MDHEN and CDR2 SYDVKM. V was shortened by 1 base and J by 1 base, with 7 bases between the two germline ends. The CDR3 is CASSLYGSNYGYTF. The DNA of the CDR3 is TGTGCCAGCAGTTTATACGGTAGTAACTATGGCTACACCTTC.